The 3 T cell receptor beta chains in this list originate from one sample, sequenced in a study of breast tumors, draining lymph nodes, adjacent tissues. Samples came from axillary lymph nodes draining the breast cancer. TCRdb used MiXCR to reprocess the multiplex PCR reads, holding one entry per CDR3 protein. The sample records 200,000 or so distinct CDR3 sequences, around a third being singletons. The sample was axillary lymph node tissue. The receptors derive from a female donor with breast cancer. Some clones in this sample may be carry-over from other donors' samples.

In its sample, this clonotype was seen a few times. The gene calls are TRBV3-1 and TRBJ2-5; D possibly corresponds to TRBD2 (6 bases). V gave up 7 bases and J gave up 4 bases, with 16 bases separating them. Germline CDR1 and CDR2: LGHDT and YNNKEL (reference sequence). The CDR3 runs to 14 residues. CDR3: CASTLAGPRETQYF. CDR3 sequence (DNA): TGTGCCAGCACCCTGGCGGGGCCGAGAGAGACCCAGTACTTC.

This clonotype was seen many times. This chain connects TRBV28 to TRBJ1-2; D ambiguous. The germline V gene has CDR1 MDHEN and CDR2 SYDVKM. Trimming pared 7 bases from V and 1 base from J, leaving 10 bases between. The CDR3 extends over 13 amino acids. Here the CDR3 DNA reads TGTGCCAGCAACCTGGACTTTAACTATGGCTACACCTTC. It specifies CASNLDFNYGYTF.

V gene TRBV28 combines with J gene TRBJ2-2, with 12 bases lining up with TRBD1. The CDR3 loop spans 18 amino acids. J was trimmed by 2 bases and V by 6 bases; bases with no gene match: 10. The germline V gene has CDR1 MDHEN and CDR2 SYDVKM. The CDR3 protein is CASRGPGQGAYNTGELFF. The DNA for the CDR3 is TGTGCCAGCAGAGGACCGGGACAGGGGGCCTATAACACCGGGGAGCTGTTTTTT.